Reported below is one TCR beta chain. These data are taken from a study of cytomegalovirus exposure and HLA in healthy donors. The CDR3 totals 13 residues. With 4 bases removed from V and 14 bases from J, the gap between germline ends came to 19 bases. Per germline, CDR1 SGHRS and CDR2 YFSETQ. The PCR contained 60 Vbeta and 13 Jbeta primers. Libraries were prepared by immunoSEQ multiplex PCR; TCRdb keeps only in-frame clonotypes and omits some of them. There are 110,000 to 150,000 clones in the sample; roughly 70% occur only once, and roughly 2% lies in the top ten. What was sequenced was PBMCs. The chain couples TRBV5-1 to TRBJ1-3; D not resolved. The receptor comes from a woman aged 55-70 years in good health and CMV-seropositive. The CDR3 sequence: CASSPGGGPKVYF. CDR3 nucleotides: TGCGCCAGCAGCCCGGGAGGTGGGCCGAAAGTATATTTT.